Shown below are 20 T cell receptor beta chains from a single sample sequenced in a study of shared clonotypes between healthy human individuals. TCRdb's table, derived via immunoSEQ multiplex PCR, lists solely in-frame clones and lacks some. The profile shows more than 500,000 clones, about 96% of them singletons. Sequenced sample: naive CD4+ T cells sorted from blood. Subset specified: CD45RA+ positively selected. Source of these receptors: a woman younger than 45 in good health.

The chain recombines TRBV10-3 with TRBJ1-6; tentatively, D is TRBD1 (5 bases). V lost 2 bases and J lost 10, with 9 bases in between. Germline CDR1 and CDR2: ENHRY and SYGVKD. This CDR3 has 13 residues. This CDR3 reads CAISELDTSPLHF. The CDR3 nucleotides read TGTGCCATCAGTGAGCTGGACACCTCACCCCTCCACTTT.

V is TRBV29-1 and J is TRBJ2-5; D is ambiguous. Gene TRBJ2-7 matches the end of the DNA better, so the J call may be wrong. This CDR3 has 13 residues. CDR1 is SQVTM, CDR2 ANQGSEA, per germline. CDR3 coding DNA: TGCAGCGTTGGGGCTCCCCCCTCTCCCGAGCAGTACTTC. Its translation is CSVGAPPSPEQYF.

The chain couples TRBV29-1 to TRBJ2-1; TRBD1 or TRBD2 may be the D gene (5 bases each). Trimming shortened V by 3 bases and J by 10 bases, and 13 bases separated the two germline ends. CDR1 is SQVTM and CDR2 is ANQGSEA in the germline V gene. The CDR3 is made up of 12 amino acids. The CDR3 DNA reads TGCAGCGTTGAGGGGGACCTTCGGGAGCAGTTCTTC. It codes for CSVEGDLREQFF.

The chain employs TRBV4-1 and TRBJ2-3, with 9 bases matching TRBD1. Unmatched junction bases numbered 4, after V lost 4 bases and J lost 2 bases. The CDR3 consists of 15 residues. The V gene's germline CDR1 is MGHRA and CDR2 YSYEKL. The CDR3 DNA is TGCGCCAGCAGCCTAGGACAGGGGAACACAGATACGCAGTATTTT. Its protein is CASSLGQGNTDTQYF.

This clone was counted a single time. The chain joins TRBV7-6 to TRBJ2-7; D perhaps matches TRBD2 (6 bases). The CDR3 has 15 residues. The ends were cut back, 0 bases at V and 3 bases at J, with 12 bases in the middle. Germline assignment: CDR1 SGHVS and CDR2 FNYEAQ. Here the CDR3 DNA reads TGTGCCAGCAGCTTAGCGGGGGGTCCCGGCTACGAGCAGTACTTC. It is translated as CASSLAGGPGYEQYF.

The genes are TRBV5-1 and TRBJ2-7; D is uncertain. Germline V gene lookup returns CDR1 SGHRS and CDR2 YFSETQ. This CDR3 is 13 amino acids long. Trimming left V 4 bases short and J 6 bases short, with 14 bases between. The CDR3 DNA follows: TGCGCCAGCAGCCCCCAGGCCCCCGGCGAGCAGTACTTC. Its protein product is CASSPQAPGEQYF.

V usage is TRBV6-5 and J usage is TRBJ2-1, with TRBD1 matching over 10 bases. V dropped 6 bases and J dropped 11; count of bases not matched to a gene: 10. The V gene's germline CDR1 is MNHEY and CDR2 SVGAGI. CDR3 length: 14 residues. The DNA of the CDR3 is TGTGCCAGCAGGAGGACAGGGGGATACAGGAAGCAGTTCTTC. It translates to CASRRTGGYRKQFF.

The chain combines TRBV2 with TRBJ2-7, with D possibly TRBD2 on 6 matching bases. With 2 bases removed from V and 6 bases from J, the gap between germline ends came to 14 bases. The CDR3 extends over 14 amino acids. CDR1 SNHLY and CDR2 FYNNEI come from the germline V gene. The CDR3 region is CASSEMLLASEQYF. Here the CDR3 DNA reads TGTGCCAGCAGTGAAATGTTACTAGCAAGCGAGCAGTACTTC.

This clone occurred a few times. The CDR3 DNA is TGTGCCAGCAGCTTGGTGCGCGGGAGGGCCATAGATACGCAGTATTTT. Translated, it gives CASSLVRGRAIDTQYF. This sequence joins TRBV11-2 and TRBJ2-3, with 9 bases matching TRBD2. The V and J ends lost 3 bases and 5 bases, in that order; junction bases with no gene match: 9. Germline V gene data show CDR1 as SGHAT and CDR2 as FQNNGV. CDR3 length: 16 amino acids.

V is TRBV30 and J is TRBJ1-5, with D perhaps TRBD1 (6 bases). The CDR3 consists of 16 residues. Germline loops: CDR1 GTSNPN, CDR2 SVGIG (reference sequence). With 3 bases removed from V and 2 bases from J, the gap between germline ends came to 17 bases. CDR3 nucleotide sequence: TGTGCCTGGAGCCAGGGGTCGGACAACCGCAATCAGCCCCAGCATTTT. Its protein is CAWSQGSDNRNQPQHF.

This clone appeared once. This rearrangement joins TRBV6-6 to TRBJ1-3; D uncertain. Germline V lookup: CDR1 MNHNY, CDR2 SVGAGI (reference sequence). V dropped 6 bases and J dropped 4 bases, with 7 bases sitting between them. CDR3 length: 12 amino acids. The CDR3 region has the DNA TGTGCCAGCAGAACCCCGGGAAACACCATATATTTT. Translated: CASRTPGNTIYF.

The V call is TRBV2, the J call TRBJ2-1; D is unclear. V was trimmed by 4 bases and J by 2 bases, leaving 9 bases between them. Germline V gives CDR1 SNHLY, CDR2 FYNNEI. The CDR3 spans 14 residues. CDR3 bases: TGTGCCAGCAGTGGAGGTAGGGCCTACAATGAGCAGTTCTTC. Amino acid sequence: CASSGGRAYNEQFF.

The CDR3 is CASSSRLAGGPLEQYF. The CDR3 DNA sequence: TGTGCCAGCAGCTCAAGACTAGCGGGAGGGCCCCTCGAGCAGTACTTC. The rearrangement joins TRBV5-4 to TRBJ2-7, with TRBD2 identical over 14 bases. CDR1 SGHNT and CDR2 YYREEE come from the germline V gene (reference sequence). The CDR3 has 16 amino acids. Trimming took 3 bases from V and 6 from J; bases not matched to a gene: 8. The complete variable domain, with remaining parts taken from reference TRBV5-4 and TRBJ2-7, reads ETGVTQSPTHLIKTRGQQVTLRCSSQSGHNTVSWYQQALGQGPQFIFQYYREEENGRGNFPPRFSGLQFPNYSSELNVNALELDDSALYLCASSSRLAGGPLEQYFGPGTRLTVT.

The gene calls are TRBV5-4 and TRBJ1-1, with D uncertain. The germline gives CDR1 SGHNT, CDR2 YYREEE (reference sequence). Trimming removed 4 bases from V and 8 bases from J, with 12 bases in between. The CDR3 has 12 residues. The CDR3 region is CASSVGSREAFF. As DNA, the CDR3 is TGTGCCAGCAGCGTAGGTTCGAGGGAAGCTTTCTTT.

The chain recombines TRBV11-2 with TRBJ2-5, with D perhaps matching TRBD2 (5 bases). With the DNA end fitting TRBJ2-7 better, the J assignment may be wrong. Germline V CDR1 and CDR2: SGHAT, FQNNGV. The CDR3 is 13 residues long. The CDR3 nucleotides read TGTGCCAGCAGCTCTGCGAGCGGTAGCGAGCAGTACTTC. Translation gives CASSSASGSEQYF.

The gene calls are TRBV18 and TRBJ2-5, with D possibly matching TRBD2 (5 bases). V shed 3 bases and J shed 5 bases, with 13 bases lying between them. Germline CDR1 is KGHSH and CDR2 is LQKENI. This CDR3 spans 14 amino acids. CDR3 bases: TGTGCCAGCTCACCCTTCAAGGGAGAGGAGACCCAGTACTTC. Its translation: CASSPFKGEETQYF.

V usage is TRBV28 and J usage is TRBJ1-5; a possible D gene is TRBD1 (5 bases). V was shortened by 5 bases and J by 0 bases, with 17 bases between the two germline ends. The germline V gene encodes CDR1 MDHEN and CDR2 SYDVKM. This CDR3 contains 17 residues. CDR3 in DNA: TGTGCCAGCAGTCCCCCGATGGGGCGGGATAGCAATCAGCCCCAGCATTTT. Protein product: CASSPPMGRDSNQPQHF.

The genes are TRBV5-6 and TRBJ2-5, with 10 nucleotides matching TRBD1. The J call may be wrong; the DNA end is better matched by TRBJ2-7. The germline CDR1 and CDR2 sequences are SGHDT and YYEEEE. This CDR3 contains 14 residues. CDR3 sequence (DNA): TGTGCCAGCAGCCCGGGACAGGGGTCCCACGAGCAGTACTTC. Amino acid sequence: CASSPGQGSHEQYF.

In DNA, the CDR3 is TGTGCCAGCAGACTAGGGGGGGGACGCTTTAGCTACACCTTC. This encodes CASRLGGGRFSYTF. The rearrangement uses TRBV28 and TRBJ1-2; D might be TRBD1 (6 bases). This CDR3 is 14 amino acids long. Trimming left V 6 bases short and J 9 bases short, with 20 bases between. The germline V gene has CDR1 MDHEN and CDR2 SYDVKM.

The CDR3 loop reads CSTHQGASGYTF. The CDR3 DNA is TGCAGCACCCACCAGGGGGCGTCGGGCTACACCTTC. The rearrangement uses TRBV29-1 and TRBJ1-2; TRBD1 matches 8 bases. This CDR3 is 12 amino acids long. V lost 8 bases to trimming and J lost 8 bases; unmatched junction nucleotides: 10. Germline lookup yields CDR1 SQVTM and CDR2 ANQGSEA.